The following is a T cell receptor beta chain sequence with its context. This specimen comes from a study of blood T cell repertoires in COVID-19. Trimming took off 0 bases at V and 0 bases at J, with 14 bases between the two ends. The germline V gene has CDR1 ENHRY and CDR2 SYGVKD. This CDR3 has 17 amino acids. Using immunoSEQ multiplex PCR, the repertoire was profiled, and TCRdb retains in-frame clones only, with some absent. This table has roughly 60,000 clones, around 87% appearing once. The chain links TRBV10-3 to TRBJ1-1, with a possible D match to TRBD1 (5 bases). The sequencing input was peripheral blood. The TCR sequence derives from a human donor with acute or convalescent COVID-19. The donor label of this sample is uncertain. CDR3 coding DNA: TGTGCCATCAGTGAGTCCACGGCAGGGTGGCTGAACACTGAAGCTTTCTTT. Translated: CAISESTAGWLNTEAFF.